The 27 T cell receptor beta chains reported below all come from one sample, sequenced in a study of cytomegalovirus exposure and HLA in healthy donors. Data came from immunoSEQ multiplex PCR; TCRdb stores just in-frame clones and leaves some out. The profile shows some 120,000 clones, around nine tenths of them singletons. Sequenced: PBMCs. These receptors were taken from a woman aged 18-29 years in good health and CMV-seronegative.

The V call is TRBV18, the J call TRBJ1-6; D call uncertain. The CDR3 is made up of 15 amino acids. From germline, CDR1 is KGHSH and CDR2 LQKENI. Trimming removed 6 bases at V and 0 bases at J, with 9 bases between. In DNA form, the CDR3 reads TGTGCCAGCTCGCTAAGCGACTCCTATAATTCACCCCTCCACTTT. Encoded protein: CASSLSDSYNSPLHF. Complete variable domain (other parts from reference TRBV18 and TRBJ1-6): NAGVMQNPRHLVRRRGQEARLRCSPMKGHSHVYWYRQLPEEGLKFMVYLQKENIIDESGMPKERFSAEFPKEGPSILRIQQVVRGDSAAYFCASSLSDSYNSPLHFGNGTRLTVT.

The rearrangement uses TRBV6-5 and TRBJ2-3; the D gene is possibly TRBD2 (5 bases). CDR3 size: 15 residues. With 5 bases removed from V and 0 bases from J, the gap between germline ends came to 12 bases. Looked up from germline, CDR1 is MNHEY and CDR2 is SVGAGI. The CDR3 DNA reads TGTGCCAGCAGTCCCGGACTCAAAAGCACAGATACGCAGTATTTT. It specifies CASSPGLKSTDTQYF.

The chain links TRBV27 to TRBJ2-3; 9 positions match TRBD2. The germline gives CDR1 MNHEY, CDR2 SMNVEV (reference sequence). The CDR3 is made up of 15 amino acids. V lost 7 bases, J lost 2 bases, and 7 bases stayed unmatched. The DNA of the CDR3 is TGTGCCAGCACCTCTGGCGGGGGGGCCACAGATACGCAGTATTTT. Translation gives CASTSGGGATDTQYF.

The rearrangement uses TRBV19 and TRBJ1-5; no firm D call. The CDR3 is 13 residues long. Germline V gene data show CDR1 as LNHDA and CDR2 as SQIVND (reference sequence). Trimming removed 5 bases from V and 7 bases from J, with 12 bases in between. The CDR3 DNA reads TGTGCCAGTAGTCTGGGGTGGAGGCAGCCCCAGCATTTT. Its protein is CASSLGWRQPQHF.

The chain combines TRBV6-5 with TRBJ1-2; TRBD1 might be the D (6 bases). The CDR3 runs 15 residues. Germline CDR1 MNHEY, CDR2 SVGAGI. Between the trimmed V and J ends, which lost 7 bases and 6 bases, there was a span of 21 bases. The CDR3 is CASTGSSAGDNGYTF. The CDR3 bases are TGTGCCAGCACCGGTAGCAGTGCAGGGGATAATGGCTACACCTTC.

This rearrangement joins TRBV2 to TRBJ1-1; a possible D gene is TRBD1 (5 bases). Germline V gene lookup returns CDR1 SNHLY and CDR2 FYNNEI. The CDR3 contains 13 residues. V was shortened by 3 bases and J by 11 bases, with 16 bases between the two germline ends. The CDR3 loop reads CASSDREARRAFF. The CDR3 region has the DNA TGTGCCAGCAGTGACAGGGAGGCACGCCGGGCTTTCTTT.

V usage is TRBV29-1 and J usage is TRBJ1-5; D may be TRBD1 (5 bases). The CDR3 loop spans 13 amino acids. Trimming shortened V by 4 bases and J by 7 bases, and 14 bases separated the two germline ends. Germline CDR1 and CDR2: SQVTM and ANQGSEA. In DNA, the CDR3 is TGCAGCGTTGCAACGTCCGGACAACAGCCCCAGCATTTT. This gives the protein CSVATSGQQPQHF.

This CDR3 is CAWTPFGDEQFF. In DNA form, the CDR3 reads TGTGCCTGGACCCCTTTCGGGGATGAGCAGTTCTTC. The chain carries TRBV30 and TRBJ2-1; D might be TRBD2 (5 bases). This CDR3 region has 12 residues. The V end was cut by 4 bases, the J end by 8 bases, with 12 bases between. Germline CDR1 and CDR2: GTSNPN and SVGIG (reference sequence).

V and J are TRBV2 and TRBJ2-2; D not certain. CDR1 is SNHLY, CDR2 FYNNEI, per germline. This CDR3 is built from 14 residues. Deletions cut 4 bases from V and 2 bases from J, with 8 bases between. CDR3 amino acids: CASSVTENTGELFF. In DNA form, the CDR3 reads TGTGCCAGCAGTGTAACAGAAAACACCGGGGAGCTGTTTTTT.

Only one count was recorded for this clone. CDR3 sequence (DNA): TGTGCCAGCAGCTTCCCCGGGACAGGGAGCTACGAGCAGTACTTC. This encodes CASSFPGTGSYEQYF. The chain is built from TRBV5-4 and TRBJ2-7; 9 bases align to TRBD1. Germline trimming cut 2 bases from V and 3 bases from J; bases unmatched to any gene: 6. Germline lookup yields CDR1 SGHNT and CDR2 YYREEE (reference sequence). This CDR3 has 15 amino acids.

This clone was found a few times. This chain uses TRBV7-2 with TRBJ2-7, with D tentatively TRBD2 (6 bases). Trimming left V 1 base short and J 2 bases short, with 15 bases between. The V gene's germline CDR1 is SGHTA and CDR2 FQGNSA. The CDR3 is 16 residues long. The chain's CDR3 is CASSLVGASATYEQYF. The CDR3 DNA follows: TGTGCCAGCAGCTTAGTCGGCGCTAGCGCGACCTACGAGCAGTACTTC.

This chain joins TRBV7-6 and TRBJ2-2; D is undetermined. With 2 bases removed from V and 6 bases from J, the gap between germline ends came to 7 bases. The length of the CDR3 is 13 residues. From germline, CDR1 is SGHVS and CDR2 FNYEAQ. CDR3 bases: TGTGCCAGCAGCTTACTCTCTTCCGGGGAGCTGTTTTTT. This encodes CASSLLSSGELFF.

The chain employs TRBV28 and TRBJ1-3; tentatively, D is TRBD1 (5 bases). This CDR3 has 16 residues. Trimming took 6 bases from V and 7 from J, leaving 22 bases between them. Germline loops: CDR1 MDHEN, CDR2 SYDVKM. Here the CDR3 reads CASRQRRGGMWNTIYF. The DNA for the CDR3 is TGTGCCAGCAGGCAGAGGAGGGGAGGAATGTGGAACACCATATATTTT.

This chain connects TRBV6-1 to TRBJ2-7; D is unresolved. Germline-derived CDR1 and CDR2 are MNHNS and SASEGT. Trimming took off 3 bases at V and 8 bases at J, with 14 bases between the two ends. CDR3 length equals 13 residues. CDR3 in DNA: TGTGCCAGCAGTGACCGGTCGTCCCTCAAGCAGTACTTC. Translating gives CASSDRSSLKQYF.

J is TRBJ1-2 and V is TRBV28, with TRBD1 matching 8 bases. This CDR3 is 14 amino acids long. The V gene end was trimmed by 7 bases and the J gene end by 3 bases; junction bases not matched to a gene: 7. The germline V gene has CDR1 MDHEN and CDR2 SYDVKM. DNA of the CDR3: TGTGCCAGCATCCCGGGACAGGAATACTATGGCTACACCTTC. Translating gives CASIPGQEYYGYTF.

The rearrangement links TRBV7-8 to TRBJ2-3; TRBD2 matches at 9 bases. In germline, CDR1 is SGHVS, CDR2 FQNEAQ. CDR3 length: 18 amino acids. Germline trimming cut 4 bases from V and 0 bases from J; bases unmatched to any gene: 11. This CDR3 is CASSSGGLARSSTDTQYF. As DNA, the CDR3 is TGTGCCAGCAGCTCCGGGGGACTAGCCCGCTCTAGCACAGATACGCAGTATTTT.

The V call is TRBV5-1, the J call TRBJ2-3; 7 bases line up with TRBD2. This CDR3 spans 15 amino acids. The V gene's germline CDR1 is SGHRS and CDR2 YFSETQ. V lost 5 bases and J lost 1; bases outside the gene matches: 7. This chain's CDR3 is CASSKSGERTDTQYF. The CDR3 coding sequence is TGCGCCAGCAGTAAAAGCGGGGAACGCACAGATACGCAGTATTTT.

The chain has TRBV7-2 and TRBJ1-2, with unresolved D. CDR3 length: 16 amino acids. Germline values: CDR1 SGHTA, CDR2 FQGNSA. Between the trimmed V and J ends, which lost 1 base and 4 bases, there was a span of 16 bases. DNA for the CDR3: TGTGCCAGCAGCTTAGGCGGAGGAAGAAGAAGCTATGGCTACACCTTC. Translating it yields CASSLGGGRRSYGYTF.

The chain employs TRBV5-1 and TRBJ1-2, with D perhaps matching TRBD1 (6 bases). The germline V gene encodes CDR1 SGHRS and CDR2 YFSETQ. The CDR3 consists of 15 residues. V was cut by 1 base and J by 1 base, with 11 bases left in between. DNA of the CDR3: TGCGCCAGCAGCTTGTCGCAGGGGCATAACTATGGCTACACCTTC. It yields the protein CASSLSQGHNYGYTF.

The chain has TRBV12-5 and TRBJ2-7; 14 bases align to TRBD2. This CDR3 spans 15 amino acids. V shed 5 bases, J shed 4 bases, and the junction held 4 bases outside the gene matches. Germline V gene data show CDR1 as LGHNT and CDR2 as FRNRAP. In nucleotides, the CDR3 is TGTGCTAGTGGTCCCGGGACTAGCGGGGGTTACGAGCAGTACTTC. This sequence encodes CASGPGTSGGYEQYF.

The V call is TRBV29-1, the J call TRBJ2-7; possibly TRBD2 for D (6 bases). Deletions cut 4 bases from V and 4 bases from J, with 14 bases between. The length of the CDR3 is 13 residues. Per the germline V gene, CDR1 is SQVTM and CDR2 is ANQGSEA. CDR3 region: CSVVNWGEYEQYF. The CDR3 DNA reads TGCAGCGTTGTGAATTGGGGGGAATACGAGCAGTACTTC.

This chain connects TRBV11-2 to TRBJ2-1; 12 positions match TRBD2. Germline CDR1 is SGHAT and CDR2 is FQNNGV. The V segment lost 2 bases and the J segment 4 bases; nucleotides outside the gene matches: 6. The CDR3 is 17 amino acids. The CDR3 here is CASSLPSLAGGYNEQFF. CDR3 nucleotide sequence: TGTGCCAGCAGCTTACCTTCCCTAGCGGGAGGGTACAATGAGCAGTTCTTC.

This clone has more than one count but fewer than ten. The chain joins TRBV7-8 to TRBJ1-5; 10 bases agree with TRBD1. Germline loops: CDR1 SGHVS, CDR2 FQNEAQ. The CDR3 contains 16 residues. V trimming: 1 base; J trimming: 1 base; junction bases outside the gene matches: 1. The CDR3 loop is CASSLEGQGSNQPQHF. For the CDR3, the DNA is TGTGCCAGCAGCTTAGAGGGACAGGGGAGCAATCAGCCCCAGCATTTT.

The chain couples TRBV27 to TRBJ1-4; a weak D match, TRBD1 (5 bases). Germline CDR1 MNHEY, CDR2 SMNVEV (reference sequence). The V end lost 8 bases, the J end lost 2 bases, and 9 bases lay between the germline ends. The CDR3 has 13 amino acids. CDR3 in DNA: TGTGCCAGCGGCAGGGTGACTAATGAAAAACTGTTTTTT. It specifies CASGRVTNEKLFF.

The rearrangement joins TRBV29-1 to TRBJ2-3; TRBD1 is a possible D gene (6 bases). Germline V CDR1 and CDR2: SQVTM, ANQGSEA. V dropped 7 bases and J dropped 2 bases, with 13 bases sitting between them. The CDR3 covers 13 residues. CDR3 amino acids: CSAAMGHTDTQYF. CDR3 sequence (DNA): TGCAGCGCCGCCATGGGACACACAGATACGCAGTATTTT.

The V and J genes are TRBV5-1 and TRBJ1-2; D unresolved. Trimming removed 4 bases from V and 0 bases from J, with 7 bases in between. In germline, CDR1 is SGHRS, CDR2 YFSETQ. The CDR3 covers 13 residues. CDR3 sequence (DNA): TGCGCCAGCAGCGGAGAAGCTAACTATGGCTACACCTTC. Its protein is CASSGEANYGYTF.

The chain carries TRBV6-1 and TRBJ2-5, with TRBD2 identical over 8 bases. Germline trimming cut 0 bases from V and 0 bases from J; bases unmatched to any gene: 6. The CDR3 is 17 residues long. Per germline, CDR1 MNHNS and CDR2 SASEGT. The CDR3 nucleotides read TGTGCCAGCAGTGAAGCAGCGGGGGCCCCCTACCAAGAGACCCAGTACTTC. This encodes CASSEAAGAPYQETQYF.